These T cell receptor beta chains were read from a single sample in a study of spatial heterogeneity in lung cancer. MiXCR, run by TCRdb on the 5' RACE reads, gives a single entry per CDR3 protein. This sample has about 12,000 distinct CDR3 sequences; just over 14% occur once, and the top ten carry 15% to 18%. Specimen: lung tumor tissue, collected at surgery. The receptors derive from a male donor with early-stage non-small cell lung cancer. Both conserved end residues are part of each CDR3. D genes are given only for firm matches. Size is stated for part of the rows, as once, few or many counts, or as a class when the clone is expanded.

cdr3_nt: TGTGCCATCAGTGAGCAGGGGACCTACAATGAGCAGTTCTTC; cdr3_aa: CAISEQGTYNEQFF; d_call: .; j_call: TRBJ2-1; v_call: TRBV10-3; clone_size: .
cdr3_nt: TGTGCCAGCAGTGCTAGCCCCGGGACTAGCGGGACTCGGCAGTTCTTC; cdr3_aa: CASSASPGTSGTRQFF; d_call: TRBD2; j_call: TRBJ2-1; v_call: TRBV2; clone_size: medium-sized
cdr3_nt: TGTGCCAGCAGATCCCCCAGGACTGGGGCCAACGTCCTGACTTTC; cdr3_aa: CASRSPRTGANVLTF; d_call: .; j_call: TRBJ2-6; v_call: TRBV11-2; clone_size: many
cdr3_nt: TGCGCCAGCAGCCAAGCCCCTCCGGGACAGGGGGCCGGGGAGCTGTTTTTT; cdr3_aa: CASSQAPPGQGAGELFF; d_call: TRBD1; j_call: TRBJ2-2; v_call: TRBV4-3; clone_size: many
cdr3_nt: TGTGCCAGCAGCAGGGGCCCGGAAGACGAGCAGTACTTC; cdr3_aa: CASSRGPEDEQYF; d_call: .; j_call: TRBJ2-7; v_call: TRBV21-1; clone_size: few
cdr3_nt: TGTGCCAGCAGTGGGGCTAGCGGTAGCACAGATACGCAGTATTTT; cdr3_aa: CASSGASGSTDTQYF; d_call: TRBD2; j_call: TRBJ2-3; v_call: TRBV6-1; clone_size: medium-sized
cdr3_nt: TGTGCCACCAGTGATTATGGTAAGGAGGGCAAGTACAATGAGCAGTTCTTC; cdr3_aa: CATSDYGKEGKYNEQFF; d_call: .; j_call: TRBJ2-1; v_call: TRBV24-1; clone_size: once
cdr3_nt: TGTGCCAGCAGTTTAGGCGGCATGAACACTGAAGCTTTCTTT; cdr3_aa: CASSLGGMNTEAFF; d_call: .; j_call: TRBJ1-1; v_call: TRBV12-3/TRBV12-4; clone_size: .
cdr3_nt: TGTGCCAGCACCTACAGCACCGGGGAGCTGTTTTTT; cdr3_aa: CASTYSTGELFF; d_call: .; j_call: TRBJ2-2; v_call: TRBV3-1; clone_size: .
cdr3_nt: TGTGCCAGCAGCCAAGAGATAGCGGGGGGGCCAGATACGCAGTATTTT; cdr3_aa: CASSQEIAGGPDTQYF; d_call: TRBD2; j_call: TRBJ2-3; v_call: TRBV4-2; clone_size: many
cdr3_nt: TGTGCCAGCAGCTTAGTAGGGGACGGTGAGCAGTTCTTC; cdr3_aa: CASSLVGDGEQFF; d_call: .; j_call: TRBJ2-1; v_call: TRBV11-2; clone_size: many
cdr3_nt: TGTGCCAGCAGTGGACAGGGGGGCAATCAGCCCCAGCATTTT; cdr3_aa: CASSGQGGNQPQHF; d_call: TRBD1; j_call: TRBJ1-5; v_call: TRBV6-6; clone_size: many
cdr3_nt: TGTGCCAGCAGTGTACTACCCTACAATGAGCAGTTCTTC; cdr3_aa: CASSVLPYNEQFF; d_call: .; j_call: TRBJ2-1; v_call: TRBV28; clone_size: many
cdr3_nt: TGTGCCAGCAGCTTGCAGGGAAGCACAGATACGCAGTATTTT; cdr3_aa: CASSLQGSTDTQYF; d_call: .; j_call: TRBJ2-3; v_call: TRBV5-4; clone_size: medium-sized
cdr3_nt: TGCAGTGCTAAACACACCCCGGGGGATCAGCCCCAGCATTTT; cdr3_aa: CSAKHTPGDQPQHF; d_call: .; j_call: TRBJ1-5; v_call: TRBV20-1; clone_size: many
cdr3_nt: TGCAGTGCTAGATCACCGGACGGGGTCCACGAGCAGTACTTC; cdr3_aa: CSARSPDGVHEQYF; d_call: .; j_call: TRBJ2-7; v_call: TRBV20-1; clone_size: medium-sized
cdr3_nt: TGTGCCAGCAGCCGCGGCAGACAGGGGGTCGCCTACGAGCAGTACTTC; cdr3_aa: CASSRGRQGVAYEQYF; d_call: TRBD1; j_call: TRBJ2-7; v_call: TRBV6-5; clone_size: many
cdr3_nt: TGTGCCAGCAGCCTTCTTCGGGTCTCTGTTAACACTGAAGCTTTCTTT; cdr3_aa: CASSLLRVSVNTEAFF; d_call: .; j_call: TRBJ1-1; v_call: TRBV14; clone_size: many
cdr3_nt: TGCAGCGGGTACGGGACAGGGAAGACGAACACTGAAGCTTTCTTT; cdr3_aa: CSGYGTGKTNTEAFF; d_call: TRBD1; j_call: TRBJ1-1; v_call: TRBV29-1; clone_size: .
cdr3_nt: TGTGCCAGCAGCTTAGCCGGACACGGGACCAACACCGGGGAGCTGTTTTTT; cdr3_aa: CASSLAGHGTNTGELFF; d_call: .; j_call: TRBJ2-2; v_call: TRBV7-9; clone_size: many
cdr3_nt: TGTGCCAGCAGTCCGGGGAATGAGCAGTTCTTC; cdr3_aa: CASSPGNEQFF; d_call: .; j_call: TRBJ2-1; v_call: TRBV12-3/TRBV12-4; clone_size: few
cdr3_nt: TGTGCCAGCAGCTGGGGGGGGAATGAGCAGTTCTTC; cdr3_aa: CASSWGGNEQFF; d_call: TRBD2; j_call: TRBJ2-1; v_call: TRBV7-2; clone_size: few
cdr3_nt: TGTGCCAGCAGCGAAGAGGCTAGTGAGCAGTTCTTC; cdr3_aa: CASSEEASEQFF; d_call: .; j_call: TRBJ2-1; v_call: TRBV28; clone_size: medium-sized
cdr3_nt: TGTGCCAGCAGCGGAGGGGGACTTGTCTCCTACGAGCAGTACTTC; cdr3_aa: CASSGGGLVSYEQYF; d_call: .; j_call: TRBJ2-7; v_call: TRBV9; clone_size: few